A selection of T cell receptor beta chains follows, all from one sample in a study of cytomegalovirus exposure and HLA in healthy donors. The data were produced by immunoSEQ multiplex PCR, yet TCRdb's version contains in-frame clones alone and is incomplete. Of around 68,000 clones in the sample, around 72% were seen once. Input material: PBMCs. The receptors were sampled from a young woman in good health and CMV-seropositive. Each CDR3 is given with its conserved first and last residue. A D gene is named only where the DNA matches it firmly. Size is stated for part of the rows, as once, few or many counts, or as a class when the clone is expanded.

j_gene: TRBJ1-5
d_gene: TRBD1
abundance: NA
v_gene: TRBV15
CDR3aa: CATSGQGPRQPQHF
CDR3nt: TGTGCCACCAGCGGACAGGGTCCCCGACAGCCCCAGCATTTT

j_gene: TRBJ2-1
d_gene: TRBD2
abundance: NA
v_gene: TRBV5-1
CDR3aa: CASSFPSTSGGYNEQFF
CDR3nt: TGCGCCAGCAGCTTCCCCTCGACTAGCGGGGGGTACAATGAGCAGTTCTTC

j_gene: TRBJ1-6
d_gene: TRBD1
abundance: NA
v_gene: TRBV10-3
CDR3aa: CAISESGGQGTSPLHF
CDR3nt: TGTGCCATCAGTGAGTCTGGTGGACAGGGGACTTCACCCCTCCACTTT

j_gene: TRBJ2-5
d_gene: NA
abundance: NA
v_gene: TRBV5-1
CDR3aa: CASRSAGTLVETQYF
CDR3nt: TGCGCCAGCAGATCGGCGGGAACGCTCGTGGAGACCCAGTACTTC

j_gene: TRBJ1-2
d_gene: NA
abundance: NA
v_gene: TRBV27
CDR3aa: CASSPQGRVIQPRSYGGYTF
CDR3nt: TGTGCCAGCAGTCCCCAGGGCCGGGTCATTCAGCCCCGAAGCTATGGAGGCTACACCTTC

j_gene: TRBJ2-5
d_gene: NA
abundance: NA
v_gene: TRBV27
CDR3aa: CASSLFASLGLQETQYF
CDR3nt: TGTGCCAGCAGTTTATTTGCCTCCCTAGGCCTCCAAGAGACCCAGTACTTC

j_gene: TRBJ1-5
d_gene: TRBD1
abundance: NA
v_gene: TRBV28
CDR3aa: CASSSRQGATSNQPQHF
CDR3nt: TGTGCCAGCAGTTCCCGACAGGGGGCGACGAGCAATCAGCCCCAGCATTTT

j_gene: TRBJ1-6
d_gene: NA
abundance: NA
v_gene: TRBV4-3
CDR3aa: CASSQDPERGSPLHF
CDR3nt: TGCGCCAGCAGCCAAGATCCGGAACGAGGCTCACCCCTCCACTTT

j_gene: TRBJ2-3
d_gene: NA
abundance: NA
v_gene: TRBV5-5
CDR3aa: CASSLVSVRQSTDTQYF
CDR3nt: TGTGCCAGCAGCTTGGTCTCGGTGCGACAGAGCACAGATACGCAGTATTTT

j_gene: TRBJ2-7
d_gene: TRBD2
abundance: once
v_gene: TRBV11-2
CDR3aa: CASSSGMPMGEGSYEQYF
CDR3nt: TGTGCCAGCAGCTCGGGGATGCCTATGGGGGAGGGGTCCTACGAGCAGTACTTC

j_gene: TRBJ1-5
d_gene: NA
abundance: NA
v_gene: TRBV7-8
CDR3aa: CASSLEGHPPTQHF
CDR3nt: TGTGCCAGCAGCTTAGAGGGACACCCGCCGACCCAGCATTTT

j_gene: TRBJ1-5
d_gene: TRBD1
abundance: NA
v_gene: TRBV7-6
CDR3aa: CASSLGQGAVQPQHF
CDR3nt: TGTGCCAGCAGCTTAGGACAGGGAGCGGTTCAGCCCCAGCATTTT

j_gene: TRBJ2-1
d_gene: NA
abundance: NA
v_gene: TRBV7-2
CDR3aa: CASSLSHGNPYNEQFF
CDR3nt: TGTGCCAGCAGCTTATCCCACGGGAATCCCTACAATGAGCAGTTCTTC

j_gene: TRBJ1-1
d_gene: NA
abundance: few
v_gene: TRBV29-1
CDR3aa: CSVEGGVTEAFF
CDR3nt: TGCAGCGTTGAGGGGGGGGTCACTGAAGCTTTCTTT

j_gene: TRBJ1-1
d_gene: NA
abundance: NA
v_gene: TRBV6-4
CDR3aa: CASSRREGGEAFF
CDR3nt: TGTGCCAGTAGCCGGCGGGAAGGAGGTGAAGCTTTCTTT

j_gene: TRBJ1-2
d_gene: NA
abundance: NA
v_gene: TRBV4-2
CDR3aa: CASSQDRTHYGYTF
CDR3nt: TGTGCCAGCAGCCAAGATCGGACTCACTATGGCTACACCTTC

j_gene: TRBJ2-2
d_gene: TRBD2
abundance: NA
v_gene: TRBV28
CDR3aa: CASRWTSGTGELFF
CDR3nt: TGTGCCAGCAGGTGGACTAGCGGAACCGGGGAGCTGTTTTTT

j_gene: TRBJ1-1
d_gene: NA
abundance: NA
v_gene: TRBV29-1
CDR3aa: CSVLPGNTEAFF
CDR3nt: TGCAGCGTTTTACCAGGGAACACTGAAGCTTTCTTT

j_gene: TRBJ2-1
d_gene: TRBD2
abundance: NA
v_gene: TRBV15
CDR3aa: CATSYPAGGVNEQFF
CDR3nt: TGTGCCACCAGCTACCCGGCGGGAGGGGTCAATGAGCAGTTCTTC

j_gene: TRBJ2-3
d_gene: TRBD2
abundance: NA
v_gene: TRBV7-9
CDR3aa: CASSLGGTRRDTQYF
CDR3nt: TGTGCCAGCAGCTTAGGAGGGACTAGGCGAGATACGCAGTATTTT

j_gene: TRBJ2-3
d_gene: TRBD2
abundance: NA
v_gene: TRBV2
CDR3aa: CASSASGRFTDTQYF
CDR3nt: TGTGCCAGCAGTGCTAGCGGGAGGTTCACAGATACGCAGTATTTT

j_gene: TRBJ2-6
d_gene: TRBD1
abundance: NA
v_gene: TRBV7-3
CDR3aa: CASSKDRGRVGGANVLTF
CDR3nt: TGTGCCAGCAGCAAGGACAGGGGGCGAGTCGGTGGGGCCAACGTCCTGACTTTC

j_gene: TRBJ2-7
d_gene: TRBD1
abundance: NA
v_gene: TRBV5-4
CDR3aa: CASSLGTGSSYEQYF
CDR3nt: TGTGCCAGCAGCTTAGGGACAGGGAGCTCCTACGAGCAGTACTTC

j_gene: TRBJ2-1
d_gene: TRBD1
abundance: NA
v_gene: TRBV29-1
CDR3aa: CSVVPRDRSSYNEQFF
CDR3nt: TGCAGCGTTGTCCCCCGGGACAGGAGCTCCTACAATGAGCAGTTCTTC

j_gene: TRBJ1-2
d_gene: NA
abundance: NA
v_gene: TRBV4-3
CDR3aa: CASSQDLLSGIYGYTF
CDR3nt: TGCGCCAGCAGCCAAGACCTCCTTTCAGGGATCTATGGCTACACCTTC

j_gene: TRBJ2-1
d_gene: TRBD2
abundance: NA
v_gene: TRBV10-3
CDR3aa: CAISESRAGGGNEQFF
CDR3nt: TGTGCCATCAGTGAGTCGAGAGCGGGAGGGGGGAATGAGCAGTTCTTC

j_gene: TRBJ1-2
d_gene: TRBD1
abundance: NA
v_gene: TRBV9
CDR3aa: CASSVGQGYGYTF
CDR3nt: TGTGCCAGCAGCGTAGGACAGGGCTATGGCTACACCTTC

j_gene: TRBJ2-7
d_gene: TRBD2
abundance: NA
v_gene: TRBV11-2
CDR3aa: CASSLVSGSRSYEQYF
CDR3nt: TGTGCCAGCAGCTTAGTGAGCGGGAGCCGGTCCTACGAGCAGTACTTC

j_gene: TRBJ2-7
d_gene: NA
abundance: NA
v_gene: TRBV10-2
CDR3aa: CASSERSSSYEQYF
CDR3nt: TGCGCCAGCAGTGAGCGGTCGAGCTCCTACGAGCAGTACTTC

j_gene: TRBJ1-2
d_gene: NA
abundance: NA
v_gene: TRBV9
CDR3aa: CASSVGAAQAHGYTF
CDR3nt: TGTGCCAGCAGCGTGGGGGCGGCTCAGGCCCATGGCTACACCTTC

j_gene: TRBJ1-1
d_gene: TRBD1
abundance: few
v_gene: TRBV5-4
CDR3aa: CASSAGGGVNTEAFF
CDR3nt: TGTGCCAGCAGCGCAGGGGGCGGGGTGAACACTGAAGCTTTCTTT

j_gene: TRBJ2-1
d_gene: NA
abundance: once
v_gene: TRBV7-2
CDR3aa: CASSLESGRLGEQFF
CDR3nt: TGTGCCAGCAGCTTAGAGTCGGGGAGGTTGGGTGAGCAGTTCTTC

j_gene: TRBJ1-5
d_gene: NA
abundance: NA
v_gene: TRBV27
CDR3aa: CASSEGSAGNQPQHF
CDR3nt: TGTGCCAGCAGTGAAGGATCGGCGGGCAATCAGCCCCAGCATTTT

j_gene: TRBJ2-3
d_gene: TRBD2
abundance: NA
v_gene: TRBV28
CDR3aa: CASSFMGTSGRDTQYF
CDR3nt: TGTGCCAGCAGTTTTATGGGGACTAGCGGGAGAGATACGCAGTATTTT

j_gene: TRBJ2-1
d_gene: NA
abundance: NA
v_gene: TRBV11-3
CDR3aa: CASSSPTGRGNEQFF
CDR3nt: TGTGCCAGCAGCTCCCCGACTGGCCGGGGGAATGAGCAGTTCTTC

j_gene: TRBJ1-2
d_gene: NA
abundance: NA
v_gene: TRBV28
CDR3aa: CASSFGTNYGYTF
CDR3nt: TGTGCCAGCAGTTTCGGGACAAACTATGGCTACACCTTC

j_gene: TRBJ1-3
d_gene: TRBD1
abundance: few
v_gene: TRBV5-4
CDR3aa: CASRSDRGSGNTIYF
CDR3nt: TGTGCCAGCAGGTCCGACAGGGGCTCTGGAAACACCATATATTTT

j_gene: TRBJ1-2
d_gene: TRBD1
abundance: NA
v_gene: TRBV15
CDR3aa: CATSSKPRTGDNYGYTF
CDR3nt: TGTGCCACCAGCTCAAAACCTAGGACAGGAGATAACTATGGCTACACCTTC

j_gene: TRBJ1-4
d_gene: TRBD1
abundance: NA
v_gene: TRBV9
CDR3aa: CASSPRDRGNEKLFF
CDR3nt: TGTGCCAGCAGCCCCCGGGACAGGGGTAATGAAAAACTGTTTTTT

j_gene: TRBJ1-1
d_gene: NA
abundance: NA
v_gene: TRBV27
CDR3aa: CASSIRRGLNTEAFF
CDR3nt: TGTGCCAGCAGTATCCGCAGGGGCCTAAACACTGAAGCTTTCTTT